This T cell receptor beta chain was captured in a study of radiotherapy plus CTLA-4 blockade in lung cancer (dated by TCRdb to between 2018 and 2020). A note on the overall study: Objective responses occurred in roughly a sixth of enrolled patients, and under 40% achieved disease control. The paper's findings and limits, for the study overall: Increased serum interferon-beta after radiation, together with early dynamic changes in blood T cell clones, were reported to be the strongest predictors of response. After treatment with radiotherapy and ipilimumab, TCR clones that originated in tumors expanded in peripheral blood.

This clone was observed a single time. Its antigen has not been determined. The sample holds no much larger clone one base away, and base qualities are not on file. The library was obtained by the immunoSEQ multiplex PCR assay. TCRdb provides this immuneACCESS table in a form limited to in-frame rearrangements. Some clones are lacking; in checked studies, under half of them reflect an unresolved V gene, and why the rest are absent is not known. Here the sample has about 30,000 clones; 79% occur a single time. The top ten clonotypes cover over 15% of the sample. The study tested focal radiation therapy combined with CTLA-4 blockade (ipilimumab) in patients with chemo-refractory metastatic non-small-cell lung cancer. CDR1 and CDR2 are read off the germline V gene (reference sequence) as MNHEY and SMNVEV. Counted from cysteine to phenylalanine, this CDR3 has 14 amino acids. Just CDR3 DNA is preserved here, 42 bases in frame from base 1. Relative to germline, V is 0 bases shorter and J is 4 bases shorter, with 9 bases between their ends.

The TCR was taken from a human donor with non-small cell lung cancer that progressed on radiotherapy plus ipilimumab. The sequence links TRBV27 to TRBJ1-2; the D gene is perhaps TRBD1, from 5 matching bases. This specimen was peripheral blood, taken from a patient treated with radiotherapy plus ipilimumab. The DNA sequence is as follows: TGTGCCAGCAGTTTATCGGGGGGGTTCTATGGCTACACCTTC. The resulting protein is CASSLSGGFYGYTF.